This T cell receptor beta chain was documented in a study of blood T cell repertoires in COVID-19. Trimming left V 0 bases short and J 6 bases short, with 13 bases between. This CDR3 spans 15 amino acids. The germline V gene encodes CDR1 SGHNT and CDR2 YYREEE (reference sequence). This clone came up once. The assay was immunoSEQ multiplex PCR, and TCRdb's table has in-frame clones only and misses some. The data show 300,000 or so clones, under 95% seen once. V usage is TRBV5-4 and J usage is TRBJ2-1; D is possibly TRBD1 (6 bases). The receptor's source is a man between 60 and 75 years old who had recovered from COVID-19. Sequences were obtained from PBMCs or T cells enriched from blood (not recorded which). The chain's CDR3 is CASSLASTGGNEQFF. Here the CDR3 DNA reads TGTGCCAGCAGCTTGGCCTCGACAGGAGGCAATGAGCAGTTCTTC. Complete variable domain (other parts from reference TRBV5-4 and TRBJ2-1): ETGVTQSPTHLIKTRGQQVTLRCSSQSGHNTVSWYQQALGQGPQFIFQYYREEENGRGNFPPRFSGLQFPNYSSELNVNALELDDSALYLCASSLASTGGNEQFFGPGTRLTVL.